The 7 T cell receptor beta chains listed next were all sequenced from one sample in a study of T cell repertoires in cytomegalovirus infection. One entry per CDR3 protein results from TCRdb running MiXCR on the reads. The sample contains 200,000 to 300,000 distinct CDR3 sequences, around 9% of which appear only once. Specimen: PBMCs. All receptors derive from a human donor in good health (CMV status not recorded). Some clones in this sample may be carry-over from other donors' samples.

This clonotype occurred a few times. The J gene is TRBJ2-7, the V gene TRBV29-1; the match to TRBD2 covers 10 bases. The CDR3 is made up of 15 amino acids. V lost 4 bases, J lost 2 bases, and 8 bases stayed unmatched. Germline CDR1 is SQVTM and CDR2 is ANQGSEA. CDR3 residues: CSVVPTSGPTYEQYF. CDR3 in DNA: TGCAGCGTTGTTCCGACTAGCGGGCCGACCTACGAGCAGTACTTC.

This clonotype was seen ten or more times. This sequence joins TRBV7-2 and TRBJ1-4; D gene uncertain. Trimming cost V 5 bases and J 6 bases, with 13 bases left between them. Germline V CDR1 and CDR2: SGHTA, FQGNSA. The CDR3 consists of 14 residues. The DNA of the CDR3 is TGTGCCAGCAGCCCCTCGGCGCTACATGAAAAACTGTTTTTT. Translated, it gives CASSPSALHEKLFF.

This chain uses TRBV14 with TRBJ2-2; possibly TRBD2 for D (6 bases). Germline V gene data show CDR1 as SGHDN and CDR2 as FVKESK. V shed 2 bases and J shed 2 bases, with 9 bases lying between them. The CDR3 contains 15 residues. CDR3 DNA: TGTGCCAGCAGCCAACTTAGCGGAAACACCGGGGAGCTGTTTTTT. This translates into CASSQLSGNTGELFF.

This clonotype was seen a handful of times. J is TRBJ1-3 and V is TRBV29-1; 7 bases line up with TRBD1. The length of the CDR3 is 13 residues. V was pared by 3 bases and J by 7 bases, with 6 bases of the junction left unmatched. Germline CDR1 is SQVTM and CDR2 is ANQGSEA. The CDR3 sequence: CSVDGPGGNTIYF. CDR3 sequence (DNA): TGCAGCGTTGATGGTCCAGGGGGGAACACCATATATTTT.

This clonotype was detected ten times or more. As DNA, the CDR3 is TGTGCCAGTAGTCTTTCTAAGGGTCCCAGCCAGCCCCAGCATTTT. Its protein product is CASSLSKGPSQPQHF. V gene TRBV19 combines with J gene TRBJ1-5; D uncertain. Trimming shortened V by 5 bases and J by 7 bases, and 18 bases separated the two germline ends. The CDR3 has 15 residues. The germline V gene encodes CDR1 LNHDA and CDR2 SQIVND (reference sequence).

The chain carries TRBV20-1 and TRBJ2-5, with D perhaps TRBD1 (5 bases). Trimming took 5 bases from V and 1 from J, leaving 11 bases between them. The germline V gene encodes CDR1 DFQATT and CDR2 SNEGSKA (reference sequence). The CDR3 has 13 amino acids. The DNA for the CDR3 is TGCAGTGCTTACGGACAAGTCCAAGAGACCCAGTACTTC. It translates to CSAYGQVQETQYF.

This clonotype was observed at least ten times. This chain uses TRBV7-4 with TRBJ2-6, with D maybe TRBD1 (6 bases). CDR3 size: 10 residues. V gave up 6 bases and J gave up 12 bases, with 6 bases separating them. The germline gives CDR1 SGHVT, CDR2 SQSDAQ. CDR3 in amino acids: CASRGAVLTF. The CDR3 coding sequence is TGTGCCAGCAGGGGGGCCGTCCTGACTTTC.